This T cell receptor (beta chain) was sequenced in a study of blood T cell repertoires in COVID-19. Study-level background: Spain, Italy and the United States supplied samples that represented acute and convalescent COVID-19. Sample material is recorded as cDNA or gDNA derived from T cells, B-cell-depleted T cells, or PBMCs.

Using immunoSEQ multiplex PCR, the repertoire was profiled, and TCRdb retains in-frame clones only, with some absent. The sample includes some 170,000 clones, roughly nine tenths of them seen just once. Germline CDR1 reads MNHNS; CDR2 reads SASEGT. This CDR3 is built from 17 residues. With 2 bases removed from V and 3 bases from J, the gap between germline ends came to 20 bases. Sequencing input: PBMCs or T cells enriched from blood (not recorded which). This TCR derives from a human donor with acute COVID-19. The donor label of this sample is uncertain. V and J are TRBV6-1 and TRBJ2-7, with TRBD1 as a possible D gene (7 bases). The chain's CDR3 is CASSEQVAGQTYYEQYF. The DNA for the CDR3 is TGTGCCAGCAGTGAACAAGTCGCGGGACAGACCTACTACGAGCAGTACTTC.